This TCR beta chain comes out of a study of blood T cell repertoires in COVID-19. Study details: Acute and convalescent COVID-19 specimens originated in the United States, Italy and Spain. Nucleic acid was either cDNA or gDNA, and it came from T cells, B-cell-depleted T cells, or PBMCs.

Trimming took 4 bases from V and 2 from J, leaving 11 bases between them. The germline CDR1 and CDR2 sequences are SEHNR and FQNEAQ (reference sequence). CDR3 length: 14 residues. Original processing methods: Estimation of nucleated cell counts relied on the amplification of reference gene primers. The assay was immunoSEQ multiplex PCR, and TCRdb's table has in-frame clones only and misses some. That table supplies the V and J calls and clone size; D and trimming were determined from the DNA. The data contain under 35,000 clones, approximately 91% of them singletons. The sequencing input was peripheral blood. This clonotype originated in a man aged 65 to 79 with active COVID-19. The rearrangement joins TRBV7-9 to TRBJ1-2, with D perhaps matching TRBD1 (5 bases). The CDR3 DNA reads TGTGCCAGCAGCTCTCGACAGAACAACTATGGCTACACCTTC. Encoded protein: CASSSRQNNYGYTF.